This TCR beta chain was identified in a study of preoperative IRX-2 immunotherapy in early breast cancer. Clones were read by immunoSEQ multiplex PCR, and TCRdb kept only the in-frame ones, dropping some. This sample has around 35,000 clones, with over 90% found just once. Sample treatment: preoperative locoregional IRX-2 cytokine immunotherapy. Preoperative locoregional IRX-2 cytokine immunotherapy was tested in the phase Ib source study. CDR1 and CDR2 from the germline V gene are LNHNV and YYDKDF (reference sequence). The CDR3 is 16 amino acids. V was clipped by 3 bases and J by 5 bases, with 19 bases between them.

Sample collection was performed from a patient treated with IRX-2 immunotherapy. The J gene is TRBJ2-5, the V gene TRBV15, with D perhaps matching TRBD2 (6 bases). The clonotype originates from a human donor with breast cancer. CDR3 sequence: CATSRGTPITLETQYF. The CDR3 DNA follows: TGTGCCACCAGCAGGGGGACTCCGATCACGTTGGAGACCCAGTACTTC.